The clone carrying this T cell receptor beta chain has a count of ten or more. The antigen is undetermined. Trimming removed 5 bases from V and 0 bases from J, with 10 bases in between. The CDR3 consists of 15 residues. Germline V gives CDR1 SGHTA, CDR2 FQGNSA. The sample belongs to a study of spatial heterogeneity in lung cancer. Looking at the study overall: Tumor regions showed TCR transcript counts that correlated strongly with a T cell module score from matched bulk RNA-seq. Findings and limits, study-wide: How many expanded intratumoral alpha and beta TCRs were present tracked the tumor mutation count, which was a count of nonsynonymous mutations.

The time point: sample taken at primary tumor resection. Every molecule of TCR cDNA had its own unique molecular identifier. A single record per CDR3 protein comes from TCRdb applying MiXCR to the 5' RACE reads. The sample shows fewer than 30,000 distinct CDR3 sequences, less than 9% of them seen only once. Specimen: lung tumor tissue, collected at surgery. This receptor was identified in a male donor with early-stage non-small cell lung cancer. The chain has TRBV7-2 and TRBJ2-2; D is undetermined. CDR3 in DNA: TGTGCCAGCAGCATCCGGGCTACGAACACCGGGGAGCTGTTTTTT. Translating gives CASSIRATNTGELFF. Looking up the rest from reference TRBV7-2 and TRBJ2-2 gives the full variable domain: GAGVSQSPSNKVTEKGKDVELRCDPISGHTALYWYRQSLGQGLEFLIYFQGNSAPDKSGLPSDRFSAERTGGSVSTLTIQRTQQEDSAVYLCASSIRATNTGELFFGEGSRLTVL.